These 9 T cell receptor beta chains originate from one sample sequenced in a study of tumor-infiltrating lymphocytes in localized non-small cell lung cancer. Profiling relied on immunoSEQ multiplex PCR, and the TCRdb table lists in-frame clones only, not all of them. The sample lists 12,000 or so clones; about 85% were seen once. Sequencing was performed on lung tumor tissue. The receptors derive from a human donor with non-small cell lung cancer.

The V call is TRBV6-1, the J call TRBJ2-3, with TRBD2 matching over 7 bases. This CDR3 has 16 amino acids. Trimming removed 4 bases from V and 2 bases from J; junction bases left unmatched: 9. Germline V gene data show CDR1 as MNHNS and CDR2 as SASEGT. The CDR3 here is CASSVLLAPDTDTQYF. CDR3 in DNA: TGTGCCAGCAGTGTTCTACTAGCGCCTGACACAGATACGCAGTATTTT.

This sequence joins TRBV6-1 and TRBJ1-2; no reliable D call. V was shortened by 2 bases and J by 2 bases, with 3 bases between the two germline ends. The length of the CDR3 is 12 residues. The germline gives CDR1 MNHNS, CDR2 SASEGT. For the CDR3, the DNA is TGTGCCAGCAGTGAATTAAACTATGGCTACACCTTC. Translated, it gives CASSELNYGYTF.

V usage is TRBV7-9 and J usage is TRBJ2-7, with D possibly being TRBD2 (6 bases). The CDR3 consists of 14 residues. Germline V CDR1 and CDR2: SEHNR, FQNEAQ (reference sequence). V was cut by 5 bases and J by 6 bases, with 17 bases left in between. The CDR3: CASSQMGGVREQYF. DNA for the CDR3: TGTGCCAGCAGCCAGATGGGGGGAGTACGCGAGCAGTACTTC.

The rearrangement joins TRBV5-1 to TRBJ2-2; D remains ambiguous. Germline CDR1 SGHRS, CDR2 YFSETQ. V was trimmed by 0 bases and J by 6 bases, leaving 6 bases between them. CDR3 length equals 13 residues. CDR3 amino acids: CASSLVGAGELFF. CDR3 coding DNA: TGCGCCAGCAGCTTGGTTGGGGCCGGGGAGCTGTTTTTT. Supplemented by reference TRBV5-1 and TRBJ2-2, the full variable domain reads KAGVTQTPRYLIKTRGQQVTLSCSPISGHRSVSWYQQTPGQGLQFLFEYFSETQRNKGNFPGRFSGRQFSNSRSEMNVSTLELGDSALYLCASSLVGAGELFFGEGSRLTVL.

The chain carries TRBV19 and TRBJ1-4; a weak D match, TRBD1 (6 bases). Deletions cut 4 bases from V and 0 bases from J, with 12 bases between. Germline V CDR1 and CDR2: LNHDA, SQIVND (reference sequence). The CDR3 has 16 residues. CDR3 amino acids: CASSNAQGTTNEKLFF. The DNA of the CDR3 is TGTGCCAGTAGTAACGCACAGGGCACAACTAATGAAAAACTGTTTTTT.

For the CDR3, the DNA is TGTGCCAGCAGCGTAGACGGAGGAATTAAGAACACTGAAGCTTTCTTT. Amino acids: CASSVDGGIKNTEAFF. This chain links TRBV9 with TRBJ1-1; D remains unclear. CDR1 is SGDLS and CDR2 is YYNGEE in the germline V gene. The CDR3 is 16 amino acids. Trimming cost V 0 bases and J 1 base, with 13 bases left between them.

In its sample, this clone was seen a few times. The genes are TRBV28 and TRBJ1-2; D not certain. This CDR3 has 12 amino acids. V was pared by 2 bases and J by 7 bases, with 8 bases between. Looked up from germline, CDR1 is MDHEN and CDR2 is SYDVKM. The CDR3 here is CASSLNRSGYTF. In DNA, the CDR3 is TGTGCCAGCAGTTTAAACAGAAGTGGCTACACCTTC.

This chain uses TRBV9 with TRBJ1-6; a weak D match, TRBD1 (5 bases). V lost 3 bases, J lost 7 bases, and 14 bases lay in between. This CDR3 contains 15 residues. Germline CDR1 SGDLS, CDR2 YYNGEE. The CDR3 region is CASSARAGRNSPLHF. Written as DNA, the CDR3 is TGTGCCAGCAGCGCTAGGGCAGGGCGGAATTCACCCCTCCACTTT.

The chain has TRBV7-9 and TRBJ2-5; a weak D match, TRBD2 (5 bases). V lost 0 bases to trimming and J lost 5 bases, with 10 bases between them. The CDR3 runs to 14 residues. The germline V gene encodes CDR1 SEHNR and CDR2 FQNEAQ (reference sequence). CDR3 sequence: CASSLAGGRETQYF. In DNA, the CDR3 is TGTGCCAGCAGCTTAGCGGGCGGGCGGGAGACCCAGTACTTC.